This TCR beta chain stems from a study of cytomegalovirus exposure and HLA in healthy donors. Study as a whole: The same platform used for the 500 to 850 first-cohort repertoires was also used for the 95 to 150 validation repertoires, as a later analysis reported. Whole-study findings and limits: The study listed approximately 170 cytomegalovirus-associated TCR beta chains. CMV antigen specificity was confirmed in vitro for three CMV-associated chains.

A note on this clone: Its cognate antigen is unknown.

CDR1 is SGHRS, CDR2 YFSETQ, per germline. This CDR3 region has 14 residues. Trimming removed 4 bases at V and 3 bases at J, with 13 bases between. TCRdb keeps only in-frame clones here, not all; method: immunoSEQ multiplex PCR. The table lists 180,000 or so clones, 84% of them singletons, with 13% in the top ten. Sequencing was carried out using PBMCs. The rearrangement uses TRBV5-1 and TRBJ1-2, with a possible D match to TRBD1 (5 bases). The origin of this receptor is a woman aged 25 to 45 in good health and CMV-seropositive. CDR3 loop: CASSPVGGDYGYTF. The CDR3 DNA reads as TGCGCCAGCAGCCCCGTGGGGGGGGACTATGGCTACACCTTC.